The 25 T cell receptor beta chains given below trace back to one sample, sequenced in a study of cytomegalovirus exposure and HLA in healthy donors. PCR employed 60 Vbeta and 13 Jbeta primers. Sequenced by immunoSEQ multiplex PCR; TCRdb stores in-frame clones only, minus some. The sample records some 190,000 clones, 74% being singletons. The sample was PBMCs. Source of these receptors: a woman aged 30 to 39 in good health and CMV-seropositive.

CDR3 loop: CASSPSRDRGQETQYF. For the CDR3, the DNA is TGTGCCAGCAGCCCTTCGAGAGACAGGGGCCAAGAGACCCAGTACTTC. The chain links TRBV13 to TRBJ2-5; 8 nucleotides match TRBD1. Germline trimming cut 5 bases from V and 1 base from J; bases unmatched to any gene: 9. This CDR3 is 16 amino acids long. CDR1 is PRHDT and CDR2 is FYEKMQ in the germline V gene (reference sequence).

The chain combines TRBV7-9 with TRBJ2-1; D may be TRBD2 (5 bases). Germline V gene data show CDR1 as SEHNR and CDR2 as FQNEAQ (reference sequence). The CDR3 length is 12 residues. V lost 6 bases and J lost 6, with 9 bases in between. The CDR3 DNA reads TGTGCCAGCAGGTCTGGAGGCAATGAGCAGTTCTTC. Amino acids: CASRSGGNEQFF.

This clone came up a few times. J is TRBJ2-7 and V is TRBV5-4; no clear D. This CDR3 has 12 amino acids. V was pared by 4 bases and J by 3 bases, with 8 bases between. Germline assignment: CDR1 SGHNT and CDR2 YYREEE (reference sequence). CDR3 region: CASSPTGYEQYF. CDR3 nucleotide sequence: TGTGCCAGCAGCCCGACGGGCTACGAGCAGTACTTC.

The chain recombines TRBV10-2 with TRBJ1-2; D is ambiguous. Trimming took 4 bases from V and 0 from J, leaving 12 bases between them. This CDR3 spans 15 amino acids. In germline, CDR1 is WSHSY, CDR2 SAAADI. CDR3 residues: CASSVNAEPNYGYTF. CDR3 nucleotides: TGCGCCAGCAGTGTGAACGCAGAACCTAACTATGGCTACACCTTC.

Turning to this clone: Other DNA variants within this sample encode the same CDR3. The V and J genes are TRBV11-2 and TRBJ2-1, with TRBD1 matching over 9 bases. Looked up from germline, CDR1 is SGHAT and CDR2 is FQNNGV. This CDR3 has 12 amino acids. V lost 4 bases to trimming and J lost 10 bases; unmatched junction nucleotides: 2. CDR3 amino acids: CASSSDRGEQFF. CDR3 DNA sequence: TGTGCCAGCAGCTCGGACAGGGGAGAGCAGTTCTTC.

V and J are TRBV11-3 and TRBJ2-7; 7 bases are a match to TRBD1. The CDR3 length is 14 residues. Germline trimming cut 3 bases from V and 5 bases from J; bases unmatched to any gene: 7. CDR1 is SGHNT, CDR2 YENEEA, per germline. CDR3 in amino acids: CASSLVGQEDEQYF. CDR3 DNA: TGTGCCAGCAGCTTGGTTGGACAGGAGGACGAGCAGTACTTC.

The J gene is TRBJ1-1, the V gene TRBV18; no definite D call. The V end was cut by 5 bases, the J end by 4 bases, with 14 bases between. The CDR3 is 14 amino acids. Germline V gene data show CDR1 as KGHSH and CDR2 as LQKENI. The CDR3 is CASSLQPQSTEAFF. Written as DNA, the CDR3 is TGTGCCAGCTCATTACAGCCACAGAGCACTGAAGCTTTCTTT.

J is TRBJ2-2 and V is TRBV6-1; TRBD2 matches at 10 bases. V lost 2 bases to trimming and J lost 0 bases; unmatched junction nucleotides: 9. Germline V gene lookup returns CDR1 MNHNS and CDR2 SASEGT. The CDR3 runs 19 residues. The CDR3 DNA reads TGTGCCAGCAGTGAATCTCTTAGGACTAGCGGTACGAACACCGGGGAGCTGTTTTTT. It is translated as CASSESLRTSGTNTGELFF.

The V gene is TRBV29-1, the J gene TRBJ2-5, with TRBD1 as a possible D gene (7 bases). The tail of the sequence fits TRBJ2-7 better, so the J call may be wrong. This CDR3 spans 14 amino acids. Germline assignment: CDR1 SQVTM and CDR2 ANQGSEA. The CDR3 coding sequence is TGCAGCGTTGAAGATCAGGGGGGAACCTACGAGCAGTACTTC. Its protein product is CSVEDQGGTYEQYF.

The J gene is TRBJ2-3, the V gene TRBV5-4; 11 positions agree with TRBD2. V lost 2 bases and J lost 6; bases outside the gene matches: 8. Germline CDR1 reads SGHNT; CDR2 reads YYREEE (reference sequence). The CDR3 length is 16 residues. The CDR3 loop is CASSFSGRAFGDTQYF. The CDR3 DNA sequence: TGTGCCAGCAGCTTTAGCGGGAGGGCCTTCGGGGATACGCAGTATTTT.

The gene calls are TRBV10-1 and TRBJ2-1, with TRBD1 identical over 8 bases. Germline V gene data show CDR1 as WNHNN and CDR2 as SYGVQD (reference sequence). The CDR3 extends over 14 amino acids. V was clipped by 8 bases and J by 4 bases; unmatched bases: 7. The CDR3 is CASGSTGAYNEQFF. The CDR3 coding sequence is TGCGCCAGCGGTTCGACAGGGGCTTACAATGAGCAGTTCTTC.

The chain combines TRBV5-1 with TRBJ2-6; D unresolved. Germline V lookup: CDR1 SGHRS, CDR2 YFSETQ. Trimming took 3 bases from V and 0 from J, leaving 10 bases between them. The CDR3 is 16 residues long. As DNA, the CDR3 is TGCGCCAGCAGCTCCCATACAGCCTCTGGGGCCAACGTCCTGACTTTC. Translated: CASSSHTASGANVLTF.

This clone appeared once. The V call is TRBV19, the J call TRBJ2-2, with TRBD1 identical over 7 bases. CDR1 and CDR2 from the germline V gene are LNHDA and SQIVND (reference sequence). The V and J ends lost 3 bases and 9 bases, in that order; junction bases with no gene match: 4. CDR3 length: 13 residues. The CDR3 protein is CASSINRGRELFF. The CDR3, as DNA: TGTGCCAGTAGTATTAACAGGGGCCGGGAGCTGTTTTTT.

This chain connects TRBV2 to TRBJ2-1; tentative D call: TRBD1 (5 bases). CDR1 is SNHLY, CDR2 FYNNEI, per germline. CDR3 size: 13 residues. The V end was cut by 4 bases, the J end by 4 bases, with 8 bases between. Here the CDR3 DNA reads TGTGCCAGCAGTGGACAGAGTTACAATGAGCAGTTCTTC. Translated, it gives CASSGQSYNEQFF.

CDR3 in amino acids: CASSYDRTGSYEQYF. The CDR3 bases are TGTGCCAGCAGTTACGACCGGACAGGGTCCTACGAGCAGTACTTC. The chain uses TRBV6-5 and TRBJ2-7, with TRBD1 matching 8 bases. CDR1 is MNHEY, CDR2 SVGAGI, per germline. V lost 2 bases to trimming and J lost 1 base; unmatched junction nucleotides: 4. The CDR3 has 15 amino acids.

This clone has a handful of counts. V gene TRBV28 combines with J gene TRBJ1-1; possibly TRBD1 for D (6 bases). V was clipped by 4 bases and J by 4 bases, with 10 bases between them. This CDR3 is 13 amino acids long. CDR1 and CDR2 from the germline V gene are MDHEN and SYDVKM. CDR3 nucleotide sequence: TGTGCCAGCAGTTACCAGGGGACCACTGAAGCTTTCTTT. This translates into CASSYQGTTEAFF. Supplemented by reference TRBV28 and TRBJ1-1, the full variable domain reads DVKVTQSSRYLVKRTGEKVFLECVQDMDHENMFWYRQDPGLGLRLIYFSYDVKMKEKGDIPEGYSVSREKKERFSLILESASTNQTSMYLCASSYQGTTEAFFGQGTRLTVV.

This chain uses TRBV7-9 with TRBJ2-1; D perhaps matches TRBD1 (5 bases). The germline V and J ends were trimmed by 7 bases and 7 bases, with 11 bases remaining between them. The CDR3 consists of 12 residues. CDR1 is SEHNR, CDR2 FQNEAQ, per germline (reference sequence). CDR3 amino acids: CASKKGRNEQFF. CDR3 sequence (DNA): TGTGCCAGCAAGAAGGGGCGGAATGAGCAGTTCTTC.

The V and J genes are TRBV6-1 and TRBJ2-4; 11 bases are a match to TRBD2. Losses at the gene ends were 6 bases for V and 8 bases for J; bases not matched to a gene: 9. Germline V CDR1 and CDR2: MNHNS, SASEGT. The CDR3 spans 15 residues. CDR3 in amino acids: CASRDSGRAGDIQYF. CDR3 sequence (DNA): TGTGCCAGCAGAGATAGCGGGAGGGCCGGGGACATTCAGTACTTC.

The CDR3 region is CASKQGMNTEAFF. For the CDR3, the DNA is TGTGCCAGCAAACAGGGAATGAACACTGAAGCTTTCTTT. This chain connects TRBV19 to TRBJ1-1; D is perhaps TRBD1 (6 bases). The CDR3 contains 13 residues. In germline, CDR1 is LNHDA, CDR2 SQIVND (reference sequence). V lost 9 bases and J lost 0, with 11 bases in between.

This chain connects TRBV6-1 to TRBJ2-7, with D perhaps TRBD1 (6 bases). Germline V gene data show CDR1 as MNHNS and CDR2 as SASEGT. The germline V and J ends were trimmed by 6 bases and 11 bases, with 26 bases remaining between them. The CDR3 consists of 15 residues. The CDR3 sequence: CASRGGASTGRLEYF. Written as DNA, the CDR3 is TGTGCCAGCAGGGGCGGCGCGTCGACAGGCCGCTTAGAGTACTTC.

The chain joins TRBV15 to TRBJ2-7, with TRBD2 matching 11 bases. V shed 5 bases and J 5 bases; nucleotides not matched to a gene: 11. This CDR3 contains 16 residues. Germline CDR1 LNHNV, CDR2 YYDKDF (reference sequence). The CDR3 region is CATSPLGTSGRNEQYF. The DNA for the CDR3 is TGTGCCACCAGCCCCCTCGGCACTAGCGGGAGAAACGAGCAGTACTTC.

The chain couples TRBV28 to TRBJ2-5; TRBD2 matches 11 bases. The J call could be wrong; TRBJ2-7 is a better fit for the DNA end. This CDR3 is 15 amino acids long. From germline, CDR1 is MDHEN and CDR2 SYDVKM. In DNA, the CDR3 is TGTGCCAGCACGATAGGGACTAGCGGATCCTACGAGCAGTACTTC. Encoded protein: CASTIGTSGSYEQYF.

Only a few counts were recorded for this clone. Other DNA sequences in the same sample also yield this CDR3. The rearrangement uses TRBV5-1 and TRBJ2-1, with 11 bases lining up with TRBD2. Germline V lookup: CDR1 SGHRS, CDR2 YFSETQ. V dropped 2 bases and J dropped 4; count of bases not matched to a gene: 2. The CDR3 covers 15 residues. The CDR3 spells CASSLTSGSYNEQFF. The CDR3 DNA is TGCGCCAGCAGCTTAACTAGCGGGAGTTACAATGAGCAGTTCTTC.

The V gene is TRBV28, the J gene TRBJ2-7, with 9 bases that match TRBD1. The germline V gene encodes CDR1 MDHEN and CDR2 SYDVKM. Unmatched junction bases numbered 5, after V lost 3 bases and J lost 2 bases. The CDR3 covers 15 residues. CDR3 loop: CASSLATGGAYEQYF. Here the CDR3 DNA reads TGTGCCAGCAGTTTGGCGACAGGGGGAGCCTACGAGCAGTACTTC.

This clone was counted a single time. The V and J genes are TRBV28 and TRBJ1-1; the D gene is possibly TRBD1 (6 bases). Looked up from germline, CDR1 is MDHEN and CDR2 is SYDVKM. The CDR3 totals 14 residues. With 2 bases removed from V and 1 base from J, the gap between germline ends came to 8 bases. Here the CDR3 DNA reads TGTGCCAGCAGTTTAGCGACAGGGAACACTGAAGCTTTCTTT. Translation gives CASSLATGNTEAFF.